This record covers a single T cell receptor beta chain. CDR3 length: 15 residues. CDR1 is SGHRS, CDR2 YFSETQ, per germline. J was trimmed by 8 bases and V by 0 bases; bases with no gene match: 6. Cohort allocation depended upon clinical history that participants reported. The recovered donors of Cohort 3 showed two negative PCRs, clearance, or symptom resolution. The record originates from a study of blood T cell repertoires in COVID-19. The overall study: Acute and convalescent COVID-19 samples came from the United States, Italy and Spain. T cells, B-cell-depleted T cells, or PBMCs supplied cDNA or gDNA.

Assay used: immunoSEQ multiplex PCR; TCRdb lists only in-frame clones, some missing. The table lists 300,000 or so clones, under 95% of them singletons. Sequenced input: PBMCs or T cells enriched from blood (not recorded which). This clonotype was obtained from a man in his sixties who had recovered from COVID-19. This rearrangement joins TRBV5-1 to TRBJ2-1, with 9 positions matching TRBD2. For the CDR3, the DNA is TGCGCCAGCAGCTTGGCGGCTAGCGGGGTCCATGAGCAGTTCTTC. This codes for CASSLAASGVHEQFF.